The 27 T cell receptor beta chains reported below all come from one sample, sequenced in a study of blood T cell repertoires in COVID-19. Data came from immunoSEQ multiplex PCR; TCRdb stores just in-frame clones and leaves some out. The sample gives around 300,000 clones, approximately 87% of which show up once; approximately 4% is in the top ten. Sequenced input: peripheral blood. These receptors were taken from a woman between 50 and 59 years old with active or convalescent COVID-19.

The V and J genes are TRBV20-1 and TRBJ1-2; D uncertain. CDR1 DFQATT and CDR2 SNEGSKA come from the germline V gene (reference sequence). The CDR3 runs to 10 residues. With 6 bases removed from V and 4 bases from J, the gap between germline ends came to 6 bases. The CDR3 coding sequence is TGCAGTGCCCCTATCTATGGCTACACCTTC. Its translation: CSAPIYGYTF.

The CDR3 here is CASSVGGLPNTGELFF. In DNA form, the CDR3 reads TGTGCCAGCAGCGTAGGCGGGCTCCCGAACACCGGGGAGCTGTTTTTT. The chain is built from TRBV9 and TRBJ2-2; a possible D gene is TRBD2 (5 bases). V dropped 0 bases and J dropped 0 bases, with 9 bases sitting between them. CDR1 is SGDLS and CDR2 is YYNGEE in the germline V gene. The CDR3 spans 16 residues.

The V and J genes are TRBV7-6 and TRBJ2-1; 12 bases map to TRBD2. This CDR3 has 16 amino acids. From germline, CDR1 is SGHVS and CDR2 FNYEAQ. Trimming took 5 bases from V and 6 from J; bases not matched to a gene: 8. The CDR3 reads CASSGRLAGAPNEQFF. The CDR3 region has the DNA TGTGCCAGCAGCGGCCGACTAGCGGGAGCTCCCAATGAGCAGTTCTTC.

The V and J genes are TRBV19 and TRBJ2-2; D perhaps matches TRBD2 (6 bases). CDR1 is LNHDA, CDR2 SQIVND, per germline (reference sequence). The CDR3 contains 15 residues. Trimming took 9 bases from V and 3 from J, leaving 17 bases between them. CDR3 residues: CASTWRAGYTGELFF. CDR3 in DNA: TGTGCCAGCACATGGCGGGCGGGATACACCGGGGAGCTGTTTTTT.

The chain uses TRBV11-2 and TRBJ2-4, with 9 bases that match TRBD1. The CDR3 runs to 15 residues. CDR1 and CDR2 (germline): SGHAT, FQNNGV. V lost 5 bases and J lost 7; bases outside the gene matches: 9. The CDR3: CASSISGTGWNIQYF. The CDR3 nucleotides are TGTGCCAGCAGCATATCCGGGACAGGGTGGAACATTCAGTACTTC.

The chain links TRBV6-2 or TRBV6-3 to TRBJ1-2; TRBD1 might be the D (6 bases). The length of the CDR3 is 13 residues. Germline-derived CDR1 and CDR2 are MNHEY and SVGEGT. The germline V and J ends were trimmed by 5 bases and 3 bases, with 10 bases remaining between them. The CDR3 loop is CASSHPGDYGYTF. The CDR3 nucleotides read TGTGCCAGCAGTCACCCAGGGGACTATGGCTACACCTTC.

The V call is TRBV11-3, the J call TRBJ2-6; D is unresolved. This CDR3 region has 15 residues. The V end was cut by 4 bases, the J end by 0 bases, with 7 bases between. Per germline, CDR1 SGHNT and CDR2 YENEEA. CDR3 residues: CASSSASSGANVLTF. Written as DNA, the CDR3 is TGTGCCAGCAGCTCCGCGTCCTCTGGGGCCAACGTCCTGACTTTC.

The chain employs TRBV5-5 and TRBJ1-1; D gene unclear. V was shortened by 6 bases and J by 8 bases, with 17 bases between the two germline ends. CDR3 length equals 13 residues. Per germline, CDR1 SGHKS and CDR2 YYEKEE (reference sequence). CDR3 sequence: CASTESVGEEAFF. In DNA, the CDR3 is TGTGCCAGCACTGAAAGCGTCGGGGAGGAAGCTTTCTTT. The entire variable domain, with the rest obtained from reference TRBV5-5 and TRBJ1-1, is as follows: DAGVTQSPTHLIKTRGQQVTLRCSPISGHKSVSWYQQVLGQGPQFIFQYYEKEERGRGNFPDRFSARQFPNYSSELNVNALLLGDSALYLCASTESVGEEAFFGQGTRLTVV.

V and J are TRBV27 and TRBJ1-6; a weak D match, TRBD1 (5 bases). Trimming left V 8 bases short and J 2 bases short, with 13 bases between. Germline V gives CDR1 MNHEY, CDR2 SMNVEV (reference sequence). The CDR3 is 15 amino acids. The CDR3 protein is CASLPGPPYNSPLHF. For the CDR3, the DNA is TGTGCCAGCCTTCCAGGGCCCCCCTATAATTCACCCCTCCACTTT.

The chain couples TRBV3-1 (or the pseudogene TRBV3-2) to TRBJ2-3; D remains unclear. Germline values: CDR1 LGHDT, CDR2 YNNKEL (reference sequence). CDR3 length: 11 residues. V lost 7 bases and J lost 5, with 7 bases in between. CDR3 sequence (DNA): TGTGCCAGCATGCGACAAGATACGCAGTATTTT. Its protein is CASMRQDTQYF.

V gene TRBV19 combines with J gene TRBJ2-1; 7 bases fit TRBD1. The V gene end was trimmed by 5 bases and the J gene end by 0 bases; junction bases not matched to a gene: 7. Germline V lookup: CDR1 LNHDA, CDR2 SQIVND (reference sequence). This CDR3 spans 16 amino acids. This chain's CDR3 is CASSSEQGYSYNEQFF. CDR3 DNA sequence: TGTGCCAGTAGTTCCGAACAGGGGTACTCCTACAATGAGCAGTTCTTC.

This clone was found many times. J is TRBJ2-7 and V is TRBV5-1, with D possibly TRBD2 on 6 matching bases. The ends were cut back, 2 bases at V and 0 bases at J, with 9 bases in the middle. The CDR3 totals 14 residues. Germline CDR1 is SGHRS and CDR2 is YFSETQ. Here the CDR3 DNA reads TGCGCCAGCAGCTTAAGCGGGCCCTCCTACGAGCAGTACTTC. Protein: CASSLSGPSYEQYF.

This clone appeared a single time. The J gene is TRBJ2-7, the V gene TRBV13, with D possibly being TRBD1 (5 bases). Trimming left V 0 bases short and J 0 bases short, with 12 bases between. This CDR3 has 16 amino acids. CDR1 and CDR2 from the germline V gene are PRHDT and FYEKMQ (reference sequence). CDR3 protein: CASSLGGVASSYEQYF. CDR3 nucleotide sequence: TGTGCCAGCAGCTTAGGAGGGGTCGCTAGCTCCTACGAGCAGTACTTC.

The rearrangement joins TRBV30 to TRBJ1-6, with no clear D. V shed 2 bases and J shed 11 bases, with 7 bases lying between them. Germline CDR1 and CDR2: GTSNPN and SVGIG (reference sequence). CDR3 length equals 11 residues. The CDR3 coding sequence is TGTGCCTGGAGTATGGAGGCACCCCTCCACTTT. It is translated as CAWSMEAPLHF. The variable domain in full, with the rest retrieved from reference TRBV30 and TRBJ1-6, is SQTIHQWPATLVQPVGSPLSLECTVEGTSNPNLYWYRQAAGRGLQLLFYSVGIGQISSEVPQNLSASRPQDRQFILSSKKLLLSDSGFYLCAWSMEAPLHFGNGTRLTVT.

CDR3 protein: CASSYSSIQGYEQYF. The CDR3 region has the DNA TGTGCCAGCAGTTACTCGAGTATCCAGGGTTACGAGCAGTACTTC. The rearrangement links TRBV6-2 or TRBV6-3 to TRBJ2-7, with a tentative D call TRBD1 (5 bases). Germline V lookup: CDR1 MNHEY, CDR2 SVGEGT. The CDR3 runs 15 residues. Trimming stripped 0 bases from V and 4 bases from J, with 13 bases between.

Here the CDR3 DNA reads TGTGCCAGCAGTTTAGGCGGAGGCGGCTACACCTTC. Amino acids: CASSLGGGGYTF. The chain couples TRBV12-3 or TRBV12-4 to TRBJ1-2; D gene unclear. The CDR3 consists of 12 residues. V was cut by 1 base and J by 8 bases, with 8 bases left in between.

This clone was seen only a few times. This chain uses TRBV5-1 with TRBJ2-7, with 7 bases matching TRBD1. V was clipped by 3 bases and J by 1 base; unmatched bases: 4. Looked up from germline, CDR1 is SGHRS and CDR2 is YFSETQ. This CDR3 has 14 amino acids. In nucleotides, the CDR3 is TGCGCCAGCAGCTGGACAGGTGAATCCTACGAGCAGTACTTC. It specifies CASSWTGESYEQYF.

J is TRBJ2-3 and V is TRBV19; D is undetermined. V lost 6 bases, J lost 1 base, and 11 bases lay in between. Germline V CDR1 and CDR2: LNHDA, SQIVND (reference sequence). The CDR3 contains 14 residues. The CDR3 DNA follows: TGTGCCAGTAGACCTGTCACAGGCACAGATACGCAGTATTTT. This codes for CASRPVTGTDTQYF. The variable domain in full, with the rest retrieved from reference TRBV19 and TRBJ2-3, is DGGITQSPKYLFRKEGQNVTLSCEQNLNHDAMYWYRQDPGQGLRLIYYSQIVNDFQKGDIAEGYSVSREKKESFPLTVTSAQKNPTAFYLCASRPVTGTDTQYFGPGTRLTVL.

This clone was detected a few times. The chain couples TRBV29-1 to TRBJ2-1, with D hard to call. V lost 0 bases and J lost 12, with 9 bases in between. The CDR3 runs to 11 residues. Germline CDR1 SQVTM, CDR2 ANQGSEA. This CDR3 is CSVEDHGWQFF. CDR3 coding DNA: TGCAGCGTTGAAGATCACGGGTGGCAGTTCTTC.

The chain combines TRBV18 with TRBJ2-3; TRBD2 agrees at 13 bases. Looked up from germline, CDR1 is KGHSH and CDR2 is LQKENI. This CDR3 has 16 amino acids. V lost 3 bases to trimming and J lost 3 bases; unmatched junction nucleotides: 3. CDR3 coding DNA: TGTGCCAGCTCACCCGGACTAGCGGGAGTGACAGATACGCAGTATTTT. As protein: CASSPGLAGVTDTQYF.

In this sample, this clone turned up a few times. This chain links TRBV6-2 or TRBV6-3 with TRBJ1-2; 7 nucleotides agree with TRBD1. This CDR3 has 15 amino acids. Germline CDR1 MNHEY, CDR2 SVGEGT. V trimming: 2 bases; J trimming: 0 bases; junction bases outside the gene matches: 3. The DNA for the CDR3 is TGTGCCAGCAGTTACATGGACAGGACTAACTATGGCTACACCTTC. It specifies CASSYMDRTNYGYTF.

The genes are TRBV28 and TRBJ1-4; D is possibly TRBD1 (5 bases). CDR1 MDHEN and CDR2 SYDVKM come from the germline V gene. V lost 8 bases, J lost 8 bases, and 18 bases lay in between. CDR3 length: 14 residues. CDR3 nucleotides: TGTGCCAGCCGGAGGGGCTTATTGGTAGAAAAACTGTTTTTT. Encoded protein: CASRRGLLVEKLFF.

The chain has TRBV4-3 and TRBJ1-6; TRBD1 matches 9 bases. The V and J ends lost 1 base and 7 bases, in that order; junction bases with no gene match: 8. Germline V lookup: CDR1 LGHNA, CDR2 YSLEER. This CDR3 region has 17 residues. CDR3 region: CASSQVVIGTGNSPLHF. DNA for the CDR3: TGCGCCAGCAGCCAAGTCGTAATCGGGACAGGGAATTCACCCCTCCACTTT.

The chain combines TRBV30 with TRBJ2-7, with a weak D call TRBD2 (6 bases). This CDR3 comprises 16 residues. Germline V lookup: CDR1 GTSNPN, CDR2 SVGIG (reference sequence). V was cut by 4 bases and J by 5 bases, with 24 bases left in between. CDR3 nucleotides: TGTGCCTGGACCGACCCCGGGAGTAAGGAGTACCACGAGCAGTACTTC. This gives the protein CAWTDPGSKEYHEQYF.

The chain has TRBV10-3 and TRBJ2-2; 7 bases align to TRBD2. The CDR3 has 16 amino acids. Trimming took 0 bases from V and 1 from J; bases not matched to a gene: 2. The germline CDR1 and CDR2 sequences are ENHRY and SYGVKD. DNA of the CDR3: TGTGCCATCAGTGAGTCGACGGGAGGGAACACCGGGGAGCTGTTTTTT. This encodes CAISESTGGNTGELFF.

The chain combines TRBV6-5 with TRBJ2-3; D is possibly TRBD1 (5 bases). Germline V gene data show CDR1 as MNHEY and CDR2 as SVGAGI. There are 15 residues in the CDR3. Trimming took off 5 bases at V and 0 bases at J, with 12 bases between the two ends. CDR3 residues: CASSSDSSSTDTQYF. CDR3 nucleotides: TGTGCCAGCAGTAGCGACAGCTCTAGCACAGATACGCAGTATTTT.

The V call is TRBV4-1, the J call TRBJ1-1; TRBD1 might be the D (6 bases). Germline V gene sequence: CDR1 MGHRA, CDR2 YSYEKL. The germline V and J ends were trimmed by 4 bases and 4 bases, with 22 bases remaining between them. The CDR3 consists of 17 residues. The DNA for the CDR3 is TGCGCCAGCAGCCCTCGTGACACAGGGATGATCGCCACTGAAGCTTTCTTT. Amino acid sequence: CASSPRDTGMIATEAFF.